A selection of T cell receptor beta chains follows, all from one sample in a study of chemoradiotherapy in HPV16-positive cancers. Produced via immunoSEQ multiplex PCR; TCRdb's table is partial and in-frame only. The sample holds approximately 38,000 clones, around 80% seen once. The sequenced sample was blood, obtained from a patient who underwent chemoradiotherapy. The receptors originated from a human donor with HPV-associated anogenital cancer. Each CDR3 is given without its conserved first and last residue.

V gene	J gene	CDR3 protein
TRBV5-8	TRBJ1-2	ASSPRQGISGYT
TRBV10-3	TRBJ1-3	AISLGPAQVNTIY
TRBV5-1	TRBJ1-2	ASSLDSGGYGYT
TRBV19	TRBJ1-1	ASRSTQGPAF
TRBV4-3	TRBJ2-3	ASGDTGLDTQY
TRBV4-3	TRBJ1-6	ASSHDPRDSRSTPLH
TRBV18	TRBJ1-6	ASSPSGGPENSPLH
TRBV5-1	TRBJ2-5	ASSLGVGVRANQETQY
TRBV18	TRBJ1-1	ASSPPFGGTGGQGEAF
TRBV2	TRBJ2-3	ASSEALGSDTQY
TRBV30	TRBJ2-7	AWTPGQGAGQY
TRBV5-1	TRBJ2-1	ASRFAASGGDEQF
TRBV6-6	TRBJ2-2	ASSLQGAHTGELF
TRBV6-1	TRBJ1-2	ASSEPGLGYGYT
TRBV14	TRBJ2-3	ASSQRTVHLY
TRBV6-4	TRBJ1-1	ASSDQRSGYRGDTEAF
TRBV6-5	TRBJ2-3	ASRPQGALDTQY
TRBV4-1	TRBJ2-1	ASSHPGGGYNEQF
TRBV13	TRBJ1-2	ASSWPSAGYGYT
TRBV5-1	TRBJ2-1	ASSFQQGGAGEQF
TRBV14	TRBJ2-1	ASSLGWGNEQF
TRBV5-4	TRBJ2-7	ASSHQGQGGYEQY
TRBV2	TRBJ1-5	ASSADSNSNQPQH
TRBV6-1	TRBJ2-7	ASSRLEQY
TRBV5-1	TRBJ1-3	ASSLIGGPGNTIY
TRBV5-6	TRBJ1-2	ASSFAQGAGYT
TRBV20-1	TRBJ1-1	TTGRKAF
TRBV5-3	TRBJ2-7	ARSEGYPRDEQY
TRBV14	TRBJ1-2	ASSQDLTGLYGYT
TRBV7-3	TRBJ2-7	ASSLGSSGSYEQY
TRBV7-2	TRBJ1-6	ASSARHLNSPLH
TRBV7-2	TRBJ2-3	ASSLRPGDTQY
TRBV2	TRBJ2-3	ASSDLQGSGTDTQY
TRBV6-6	TRBJ2-7	ASSIAGTGLYEQY
TRBV20-1	TRBJ1-1	SARPGTEAF
TRBV28	TRBJ1-2	ASSLFRAVSGYT
TRBV11-3	TRBJ1-4	ASSSPRGLGEKLF